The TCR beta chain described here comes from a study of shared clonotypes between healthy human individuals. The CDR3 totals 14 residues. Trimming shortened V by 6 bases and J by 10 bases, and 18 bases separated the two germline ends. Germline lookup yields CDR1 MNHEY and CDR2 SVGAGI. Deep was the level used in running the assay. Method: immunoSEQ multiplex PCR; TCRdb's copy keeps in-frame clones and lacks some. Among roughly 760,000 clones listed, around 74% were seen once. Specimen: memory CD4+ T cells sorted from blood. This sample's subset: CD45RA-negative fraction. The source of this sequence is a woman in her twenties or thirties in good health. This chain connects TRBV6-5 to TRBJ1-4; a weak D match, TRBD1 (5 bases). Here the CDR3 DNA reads TGTGCCAGCAGCCCTGAAAGGGGCAAGGGAAAACTGTTTTTT. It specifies CASSPERGKGKLFF.